This is a list of T cell receptor beta chains from one sample in a study of blood T cell repertoires in COVID-19. Only in-frame clones appear in the TCRdb table, and some are missing; sequencing was by immunoSEQ multiplex PCR. The sample lists a few hundred thousand clones; more than 70% were seen once. Specimen: peripheral blood. Receptors originate from a woman aged 50 to 65 with acute or convalescent COVID-19. The CDR3 runs from the conserved cysteine through the conserved F or W. Fields, in order: D gene, V gene, clone size, J gene, CDR3 DNA, CDR3 protein. D genes are given only for firm matches. A row's size may be missing; if present it is once, few, many or a size class.

>.|TRBV7-9|once|TRBJ2-7
TGTGCCAGCAGCACTCAGCTCGGCGGGGACGAGCAGTACTTC
CASSTQLGGDEQYF
>TRBD2|TRBV7-3|.|TRBJ2-5
TGTGCCAGCAGCCAAAGAGCGGGAGTAGGCGAGACCCAGTACTTC
CASSQRAGVGETQYF
>TRBD1|TRBV28|.|TRBJ1-2
TGTGCCAGCAGTGCGTACAGGGGGCTCGGCTACACCTTC
CASSAYRGLGYTF
>TRBD2|TRBV4-1|once|TRBJ2-7
TGCGCCAGCAGCCCTCTAGCGGGAGTTAGCGAGCAGTACTTC
CASSPLAGVSEQYF
>TRBD1|TRBV3-1/TRBV3-2|.|TRBJ2-1
TGTGCCAGCCGACCCGGACAGGGATACAATGAGCAGTTCTTC
CASRPGQGYNEQFF
>TRBD2|TRBV7-2|.|TRBJ2-3
TGTGCCAGCAGCTTAGTGGTGGTGGGACTAGCGGGAGTTGCAGATACGCAGTATTTT
CASSLVVVGLAGVADTQYF
>.|TRBV6-5|.|TRBJ1-1
TGTGCCATCACAGATCCCCAGGGCACTGAAGCTTTCTTT
CAITDPQGTEAFF
>.|TRBV7-3|.|TRBJ2-1
TGTGCCAGCAGCCCCAACTGGGGGCCGTTATACAATGAGCAGTTCTTC
CASSPNWGPLYNEQFF
>.|TRBV6-2/TRBV6-3|.|TRBJ2-2
TGTGCCAGCAGTTACTCCTACGGGACCGGGGAGCTGTTTTTT
CASSYSYGTGELFF
>TRBD1|TRBV29-1|.|TRBJ1-2
TGCAGCGTTGAAGCGGGACAGGTTTTCGTCTATGGCTACACCTTC
CSVEAGQVFVYGYTF
>.|TRBV5-1|few|TRBJ2-7
TGCGCCAGCAGCTTGACTCAGGGAGGCTACGAGCAGTACTTC
CASSLTQGGYEQYF
>.|TRBV28|.|TRBJ1-1
TGTGCCAGCAGTTTCGATAGAGTCCTCCAGGCCAACACTGAAGCTTTCTTT
CASSFDRVLQANTEAFF
>TRBD1|TRBV5-1|.|TRBJ2-3
TGCGCCAGCAGCTTGGATTGGACAGGGGGCCTGGCAGATACGCAGTATTTT
CASSLDWTGGLADTQYF
>.|TRBV19|.|TRBJ2-1
TGTGCCAGTAGTGTCGCGTACAGCTCCTACAATGAGCAGTTCTTC
CASSVAYSSYNEQFF
>TRBD2|TRBV7-3|.|TRBJ2-5
TGTGCCAGCAGCTTACTGGGGGGGTTGCAAGAGACCCAGTACTTC
CASSLLGGLQETQYF
>TRBD2|TRBV4-1|.|TRBJ2-3
TGCGCCAGCAGCCATACGGGACTAGCCTCAGATACGCAGTATTTT
CASSHTGLASDTQYF
>.|TRBV27|.|TRBJ2-1
TGTGCCAGCAGTTTATCTAGCGGTTCCTACAATGAGCAGTTCTTC
CASSLSSGSYNEQFF
>TRBD2|TRBV28|.|TRBJ2-5
TGTGCCAGCATGGGAGGGGAGACCCAGTACTTC
CASMGGETQYF
>TRBD1|TRBV2|.|TRBJ1-1
TGTGCCAGCAGCGGAACAGGGGGGGACACTGAAGCTTTCTTT
CASSGTGGDTEAFF
>.|TRBV6-5|.|TRBJ1-1
TGTGCCAGCAGCCGAGAGGGCTCTGAAGCTTTCTTT
CASSREGSEAFF
>TRBD1|TRBV18|.|TRBJ1-4
TGTGCCAGCTCACCAACGACAGGGGGTGGTGAAAAACTGTTTTTT
CASSPTTGGGEKLFF
>.|TRBV2|few|TRBJ2-2
TGTGCCAGCAGTGACAGGTTCACCGGGGAGCTGTTTTTT
CASSDRFTGELFF
>.|TRBV5-6|.|TRBJ1-4
TGTGCCAGCAGCTTGGGGACTCATGAAAAACTGTTTTTT
CASSLGTHEKLFF
>.|TRBV7-8|.|TRBJ2-7
TGTGCCAGCAGCTTCGACGTTGGGGCGCGGGAGCAGTACTTC
CASSFDVGAREQYF
>.|TRBV25-1|.|TRBJ2-7
TGTGCCAGCAGTGCCAGTTGGGCCGAGCAGTACTTC
CASSASWAEQYF
>.|TRBV2|.|TRBJ1-1
TGTGCCAGCAGTGAATACCGCGGGGCGAACACTGAAGCTTTCTTT
CASSEYRGANTEAFF
>TRBD2|TRBV24-1|.|TRBJ2-1
TGTGCCACCAGTGATTCGACTAGCGGGAGCTCAAACAATGAGCAGTTCTTC
CATSDSTSGSSNNEQFF
>TRBD2|TRBV7-9|.|TRBJ2-7
TGTGCCAGCAGCTTAGGGGGGACTAGTCGCGAGCAGTACTTC
CASSLGGTSREQYF
>.|TRBV7-2|few|TRBJ2-7
TGTGCCAGCAGCTTAGCCATTTTCCGCAGGGTAACGCCGCCACTCCCGAACTACGAGCAGTACTTC
CASSLAIFRRVTPPLPNYEQYF
>.|TRBV28|.|TRBJ2-6
TGTGCCAGCAGTTTAGCAGGGGCTGGGGCCAACGTCCTGACTTTC
CASSLAGAGANVLTF
>.|TRBV28|few|TRBJ1-4
TGTGCCACCGGTCCCATCAATGAAAAACTGTTTTTT
CATGPINEKLFF
>.|TRBV4-1|.|TRBJ1-5
TGCGCCAGCAGCCAAGAGGAGGGGACCAGGCAGCCCCAGCATTTT
CASSQEEGTRQPQHF
>.|TRBV12-3/TRBV12-4|.|TRBJ2-1
TGTGCCAGCAGTTTTCATGGTAGCGATGAGCAGTTCTTC
CASSFHGSDEQFF
>TRBD2|TRBV6-2/TRBV6-3|few|TRBJ2-7
TGTGCCAGCAGTTACCGGGACCCGGGACTAGGCCCCTACGAGCAGTACTTC
CASSYRDPGLGPYEQYF
>TRBD1|TRBV7-2|.|TRBJ2-5
TGTGCCAGCAGCTTACTTAAGGGGGCGGGCGAGACCCAGTACTTC
CASSLLKGAGETQYF